Listed here are 6 T cell receptor beta chains from one sample, sequenced in a study of response to subunit inactivated influenza vaccine. From the RT-PCR reads, TCRdb called clonotypes with MiXCR, one entry per CDR3 protein. Here the sample spans roughly 160,000 distinct CDR3 sequences, around 10% being singletons. The source material was CD8+ T cells sorted from PBMCs, sampled around 25 months after vaccination. Source of these receptors: a man in his fifties or sixties who received an inactivated influenza vaccine.

This clonotype was counted between two and nine times. The chain employs TRBV6-2 or TRBV6-3 and TRBJ2-7, with 8 bases that match TRBD1. Germline lookup yields CDR1 MNHEY and CDR2 SVGEGT. CDR3 length: 17 residues. Trimming cost V 4 bases and J 2 bases; bases outside gene matches: 13. In DNA form, the CDR3 reads TGTGCCAGCAGTTTTAACCCTGGACAGGGATTTACCTACGAGCAGTACTTC. Amino acids: CASSFNPGQGFTYEQYF.

This clonotype appeared many times. The rearrangement links TRBV2 to TRBJ2-1, with D perhaps being TRBD1 or TRBD2 (5 bases each). CDR3 length: 14 residues. Germline CDR1 SNHLY, CDR2 FYNNEI. Trimming took off 6 bases at V and 3 bases at J, with 12 bases between the two ends. This chain's CDR3 is CASREEDSYNEQFF. The CDR3 coding sequence is TGTGCCAGCAGGGAGGAAGACAGCTACAATGAGCAGTTCTTC. Based on the CDR3 plus reference TRBV2 and TRBJ2-1, the full variable domain is EPEVTQTPSHQVTQMGQEVILRCVPISNHLYFYWYRQILGQKVEFLVSFYNNEISEKSEIFDDQFSVERPDGSNFTLKIRSTKLEDSAMYFCASREEDSYNEQFFGPGTRLTVL.

This chain connects TRBV20-1 to TRBJ1-1; 7 bases align to TRBD1. V lost 4 bases, J lost 5 bases, and 7 bases stayed unmatched. The germline V gene has CDR1 DFQATT and CDR2 SNEGSKA (reference sequence). The CDR3 has 13 amino acids. CDR3 in amino acids: CSATQGRGTEAFF. The CDR3 DNA reads TGCAGTGCTACACAGGGGAGAGGAACTGAAGCTTTCTTT.

V usage is TRBV29-1 and J usage is TRBJ2-7; weak D call: TRBD2 (6 bases). CDR3 length equals 13 residues. With 6 bases removed from V and 0 bases from J, the gap between germline ends came to 12 bases. Germline values: CDR1 SQVTM, CDR2 ANQGSEA. The CDR3 nucleotides read TGCAGCGTCCTGGTAGCGGCCTCCTACGAGCAGTACTTC. It encodes CSVLVAASYEQYF.

This clonotype was observed at least ten times. V gene TRBV24-1 combines with J gene TRBJ2-3; perhaps TRBD2 as D (5 bases). CDR3 length equals 15 residues. V gave up 9 bases and J gave up 0 bases, with 15 bases separating them. CDR1 and CDR2 (germline): KGHDR, SFDVKD. As DNA, the CDR3 is TGTGCCACCGCCCTCGGGGTCGCTAGCACAGATACGCAGTATTTT. Amino acids: CATALGVASTDTQYF.

This clonotype came up a few times. The V call is TRBV6-2 or TRBV6-3, the J call TRBJ1-2, with 9 bases aligning to TRBD1. J lost 4 bases, V lost 8 bases, and 5 bases had no gene match. Germline V gives CDR1 MNHEY, CDR2 SVGEGT. The CDR3 consists of 13 residues. This chain's CDR3 is CASLGTGTYGYTF. CDR3 nucleotide sequence: TGTGCCAGCTTGGGGACAGGGACCTATGGCTACACCTTC.